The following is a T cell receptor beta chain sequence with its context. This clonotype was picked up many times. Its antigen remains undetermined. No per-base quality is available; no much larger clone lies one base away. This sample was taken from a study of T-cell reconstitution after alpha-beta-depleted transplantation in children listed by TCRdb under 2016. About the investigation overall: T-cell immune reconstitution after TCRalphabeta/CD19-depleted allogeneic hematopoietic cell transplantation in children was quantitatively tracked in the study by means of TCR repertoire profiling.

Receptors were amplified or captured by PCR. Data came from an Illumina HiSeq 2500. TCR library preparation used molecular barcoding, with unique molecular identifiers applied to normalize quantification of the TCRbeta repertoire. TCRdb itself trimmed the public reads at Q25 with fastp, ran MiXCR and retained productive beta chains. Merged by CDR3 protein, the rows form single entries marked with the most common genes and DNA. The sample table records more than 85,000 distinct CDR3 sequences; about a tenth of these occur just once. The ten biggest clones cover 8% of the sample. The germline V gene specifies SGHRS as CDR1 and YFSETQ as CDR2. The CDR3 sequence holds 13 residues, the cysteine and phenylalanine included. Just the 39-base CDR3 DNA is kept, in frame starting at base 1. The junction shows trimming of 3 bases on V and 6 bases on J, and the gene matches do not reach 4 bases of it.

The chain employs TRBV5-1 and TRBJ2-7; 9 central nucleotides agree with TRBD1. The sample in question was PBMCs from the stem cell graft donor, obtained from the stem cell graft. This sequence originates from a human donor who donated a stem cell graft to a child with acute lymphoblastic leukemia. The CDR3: CASSWGQGLEQYF. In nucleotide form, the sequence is TGCGCCAGCAGCTGGGGACAGGGACTCGAGCAGTACTTC.